This TCR beta chain is drawn from a study of shared clonotypes between healthy human individuals (dated by TCRdb to the early 2020s). With respect to the entire study: The cohort comprised a couple of women and a few men aged 18 to 49 years. To estimate repertoire size and how much clonotype sharing occurs between individuals, the study deeply sequenced the blood TCR repertoires of several healthy adults. Per donor, three plates each were used for CD4 naive and CD4 memory, two for CD8 naive, and one for CD8 memory. Leukapheresis yielded between about 0.85 and 9.5 billion PBMCs per donor. To increase sequencing depth and limit assay-specific biases, different laboratories used diverse techniques to prepare libraries and sequence TCR repertoires.

Overall study results and their limits: Larger estimated clonotype richness was generally found for naive subsets than for memory subsets. Pairwise subsampling indicated that sequencing depth was expected to affect the degree of clonotype sharing among donors. The genetic and exposure-history diversity represented was limited by the small number of donors. Sampling was restricted to blood, and TCR repertoires in tissues likely differ from the TCR repertoires found in blood. Across four donors, roughly 5.4% of naive CD4, roughly 3.5% of naive CD8, roughly 2.3% of memory CD4, and approximately 0.4% of memory CD8 clonotypes were shared. Clonotypes shared by all four sorted-subset donors showed higher generation probabilities than non-shared clonotypes. Rarefaction of sorted-subset datasets indicated incomplete sequencing despite the large sequencing depth.

About this clone: What antigen it recognizes has not been identified. No quality values exist for individual bases; no much larger clone is one base distant.

The germline V gene provides CDR1 SNHLY and CDR2 FYNNEI. The cysteine opens and the phenylalanine closes a CDR3 of 14 amino acids. Only CDR3 DNA remains: 42 bases, in frame from the first base. The V and J ends are trimmed by 4 bases and 5 bases, leaving 14 bases between them. Donors were healthy HIV-negative adults with no recently reported acute infections or vaccinations. Every donor was a Caucasian adult residing in Nashville, Tennessee, USA. CD4+ T cells were enriched by magnetic negative selection, after which naive cells were positively selected on CD45RA and the negative fraction was taken as the memory subset. Blood was collected by leukapheresis, and PBMCs were isolated by Ficoll-Histopaque density gradient centrifugation and then cryopreserved in liquid nitrogen vapor phase. Analytical flow cytometry was used to check the purity and quantity of every magnetically sorted T cell population. Each sorted fraction had its genomic DNA isolated and then quantified by UV absorbance on a Nanodrop 2000c.

Using the deep immunoSEQ assay, TCR CDR3 regions were amplified from genomic DNA by multiplex PCR. For each cell subset, the extracted genomic DNA was distributed evenly across all wells of several immunoSEQ 96-well plates, and each plate served as one replicate. Each replicate PCR for sorted subsets received roughly 0.2 ug genomic DNA, equal to 28,000 or so T cell genomes. Purified libraries were quantified with a Qubit 3.0 fluorometer, sized on a Bioanalyzer 2100, and re-quantified with the KAPA Library Quantification kit. Every immunoSEQ 96-well plate was sequenced on a dedicated single-read 150-cycle Illumina NextSeq 550 flow cell. The original methods were these. Because the immunoSEQ output included only junctional sequences and no quality scores, the filtering could not be the same as the filtering used for full-length reads. To assign V/J genes and CDR3, sequences were annotated using PyIR, a Python wrapper for IgBLAST v1.9, with IMGT germline references. Reads with weak V/J assignments (E-value above 1e-6), missing CDR3, stop codons, out-of-frame junctions, or ambiguous translated residues were removed. V3J clonotypes were defined as sequences sharing the same inferred V gene, J gene, and CDR3 amino acid sequence. Percentage overlap between repertoires was computed as shared unique clonotypes divided by the size of the smaller repertoire. Repertoire richness was assessed with RTK rarefaction, the Chao1 estimator, and Recon v2.1 estimates of unobserved clonotypes. For all TCRbeta clonotypes obtained by the gDNA method from a few donors, generation probabilities were computed with OLGA. TCRdb took over this immuneACCESS table, retaining in-frame rearrangements with V and J assigned. Such tables are incomplete; in checked studies, under half of the missing clones stem from an unresolved V gene, and the remainder is unexplained. The V and J calls and the clone size are those of that table, but D and trimming were determined from the DNA. Here the sample has 2 million to 2.5 million clones; approximately 93% occur a single time. The top ten clones comprise 0.39% of the sample.

Specimen: naive CD4+ T cells from PBMCs. Per the publication, the cell subset or site label means: CD45RA+ positively selected. Recombination linked TRBV2 to TRBJ2-5, with the D gene tentatively TRBD1 or TRBD2, based on 6 matching bases in each. This receptor was taken from a man between 18 and 35 years old in good health. Some clones in this sample may be carry-over from other donors' samples. The CDR3 sequence is CASSGGRGPETQYF. In nucleotides, the sequence is TGTGCCAGCAGTGGGGGACGGGGGCCGGAGACCCAGTACTTC.